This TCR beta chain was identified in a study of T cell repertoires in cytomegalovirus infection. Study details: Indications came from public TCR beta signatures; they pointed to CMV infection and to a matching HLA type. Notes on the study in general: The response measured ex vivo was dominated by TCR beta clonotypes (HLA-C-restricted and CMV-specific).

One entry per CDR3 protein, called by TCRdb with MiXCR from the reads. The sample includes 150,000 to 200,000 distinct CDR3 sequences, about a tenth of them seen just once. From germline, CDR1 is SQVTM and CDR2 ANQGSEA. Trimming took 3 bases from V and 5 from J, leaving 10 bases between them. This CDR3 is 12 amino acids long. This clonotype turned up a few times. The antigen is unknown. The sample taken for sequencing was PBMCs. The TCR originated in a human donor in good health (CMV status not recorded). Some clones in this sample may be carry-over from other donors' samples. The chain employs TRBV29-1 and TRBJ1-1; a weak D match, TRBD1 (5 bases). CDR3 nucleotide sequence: TGCAGCGTTGAGAAGGGGAGAACTGAAGCTTTCTTT. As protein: CSVEKGRTEAFF.